This T cell receptor beta chain was identified during a study of T cell responses to AZD1222 COVID-19 vaccine. V shed 3 bases and J shed 0 bases, with 10 bases lying between them. Germline V gene lookup returns CDR1 KGHDR and CDR2 SFDVKD. This CDR3 region has 15 residues. Profiling relied on immunoSEQ multiplex PCR, and the TCRdb table lists in-frame clones only, not all of them. This sample has approximately 260,000 clones; over 85% occur once, and the top ten carry 0.55%. This clone occurred a few times. The chain couples TRBV24-1 to TRBJ2-5; a weak D match, TRBD2 (6 bases). Sequencing was performed on peripheral blood, taken on day 0 of AZD1222 vaccination. The receptor comes from an adult in good health. CDR3 in amino acids: CATSDPREYQETQYF. DNA of the CDR3: TGTGCCACCAGTGATCCCCGGGAGTACCAAGAGACCCAGTACTTC.